These 32 T cell receptor beta chains originate from one sample sequenced in a study of blood T cell repertoires in COVID-19. TCRdb keeps only in-frame clones here, not all; method: immunoSEQ multiplex PCR. This table holds about 270,000 clones, 88% found once. The source material was PBMCs or T cells enriched from blood (not recorded which). The receptors derive from a woman aged 40 to 50 with acute COVID-19.

In its sample, this clone was seen a few times. The V gene is TRBV6-2 or TRBV6-3, the J gene TRBJ2-1, with 9 bases matching TRBD2. V lost 5 bases, J lost 9 bases, and 8 bases stayed unmatched. Germline assignment: CDR1 MNHEY and CDR2 SVGEGT. The length of the CDR3 is 14 residues. The CDR3 DNA follows: TGTGCCAGCAGTACCGGGACTAGCTCTGGTGAGCAGTTCTTC. It specifies CASSTGTSSGEQFF.

There are a few counts of this clone. The chain is built from TRBV7-2 and TRBJ2-3; possible D gene TRBD2, 5 bases. The V and J ends lost 1 base and 5 bases respectively, with 10 bases between them. Germline assignment: CDR1 SGHTA and CDR2 FQGNSA. The CDR3 contains 14 residues. The DNA of the CDR3 is TGTGCCAGCAGCTTAGGAGGGAGTGTAGATACGCAGTATTTT. Translated: CASSLGGSVDTQYF.

The table lists this clone with a count of one. The chain recombines TRBV2 with TRBJ1-2; D remains ambiguous. The germline CDR1 and CDR2 sequences are SNHLY and FYNNEI. The CDR3 totals 10 residues. Trimming took off 8 bases at V and 8 bases at J, with 9 bases between the two ends. CDR3 coding DNA: TGTGCCAGCCTAGAGGAAGGCTACACCTTC. Its protein product is CASLEEGYTF.

This clone was observed once. The chain carries TRBV24-1 and TRBJ2-1; 10 nucleotides match TRBD1. There are 13 residues in the CDR3. Germline V gene lookup returns CDR1 KGHDR and CDR2 SFDVKD. V trimming: 10 bases; J trimming: 6 bases; junction bases outside the gene matches: 5. CDR3 coding DNA: TGTGCCACTGGGACAGGGGCGGTCAATGAGCAGTTCTTC. As protein: CATGTGAVNEQFF.

A few counts support this clone. This sequence joins TRBV19 and TRBJ1-3, with D perhaps matching TRBD1 (6 bases). Germline-derived CDR1 and CDR2 are LNHDA and SQIVND (reference sequence). With 3 bases removed from V and 5 bases from J, the gap between germline ends came to 17 bases. The CDR3 consists of 16 residues. The chain's CDR3 is CASSMGDRSIRNTIYF. In DNA, the CDR3 is TGTGCCAGTAGTATGGGTGACAGGAGCATACGAAACACCATATATTTT.

The chain couples TRBV24-1 to TRBJ2-5, with 10 bases fitting TRBD2. Unmatched junction bases numbered 5, after V lost 6 bases and J lost 2 bases. The germline V gene encodes CDR1 KGHDR and CDR2 SFDVKD. The CDR3 runs 15 residues. CDR3 sequence: CATSQGTSAQETQYF. The CDR3 nucleotides are TGTGCCACCAGTCAGGGGACTAGCGCACAAGAGACCCAGTACTTC.

The J gene is TRBJ1-4, the V gene TRBV10-2; the match to TRBD1 covers 7 bases. Germline assignment: CDR1 WSHSY and CDR2 SAAADI. CDR3 length equals 12 residues. V lost 8 bases to trimming and J lost 8 bases; unmatched junction nucleotides: 5. CDR3 protein: CASGQVGEKLFF. CDR3 DNA sequence: TGCGCCAGCGGACAGGTTGGGGAAAAACTGTTTTTT.

This clone was picked up one time. The CDR3 nucleotides read TGTGCCTGGGACGACTCGGGACAGGGGACACCTGGGGCCAACGTCCTGACTTTC. Translation gives CAWDDSGQGTPGANVLTF. The chain has TRBV30 and TRBJ2-6, with 10 positions matching TRBD1. CDR1 and CDR2 (germline): GTSNPN, SVGIG (reference sequence). The CDR3 extends over 18 amino acids. V gave up 5 bases and J gave up 2 bases; unmatched junction bases: 12.

The chain has TRBV6-5 and TRBJ2-7; 9 positions match TRBD1. With V trimmed by 2 bases and J by 1 base, 3 bases remained unmatched. Per germline, CDR1 MNHEY and CDR2 SVGAGI. The CDR3 length is 15 residues. The CDR3 loop is CASSYLGQGSYEQYF. The CDR3 DNA reads as TGTGCCAGCAGTTACCTGGGACAGGGTTCCTACGAGCAGTACTTC.

This clone was seen just once. The gene calls are TRBV19 and TRBJ1-3, with D maybe TRBD1 (5 bases). V lost 6 bases, J lost 0 bases, and 6 bases lay in between. CDR3 size: 13 residues. Germline assignment: CDR1 LNHDA and CDR2 SQIVND (reference sequence). In DNA, the CDR3 is TGTGCCAGTAGGACAGTCTCTGGAAACACCATATATTTT. Its protein product is CASRTVSGNTIYF.

J is TRBJ1-3 and V is TRBV28, with TRBD1 matching over 8 bases. With V trimmed by 1 base and J by 5 bases, 7 bases remained unmatched. CDR1 and CDR2 (germline): MDHEN, SYDVKM. There are 16 residues in the CDR3. CDR3 sequence: CASSLYGQGRRNTIYF. CDR3 sequence (DNA): TGTGCCAGCAGTTTATACGGACAGGGCCGGAGAAACACCATATATTTT.

The chain links TRBV10-3 to TRBJ2-7, with 16 bases that match TRBD2. The CDR3 sequence is 15 residues long. Germline CDR1 ENHRY, CDR2 SYGVKD. V gave up 6 bases and J gave up 5 bases; unmatched junction bases: 4. The DNA for the CDR3 is TGTGCCATCAGCGGGACTAGCGGGAGGGCCCACGAGCAGTACTTC. Residues: CAISGTSGRAHEQYF.

This chain connects TRBV3-1 (or the pseudogene TRBV3-2) to TRBJ2-5; tentative D call: TRBD2 (7 bases). The CDR3 is 14 amino acids. Germline V gene data show CDR1 as LGHDT and CDR2 as YNNKEL (reference sequence). The V and J ends lost 2 bases and 5 bases respectively, with 12 bases between them. Here the CDR3 reads CASSQRGRGETQYF. CDR3 nucleotides: TGTGCCAGCAGCCAAAGGGGGAGGGGGGAGACCCAGTACTTC.

The chain couples TRBV28 to TRBJ2-1; 10 nucleotides line up with TRBD2. The trim removed 2 bases at V and 4 bases at J, leaving 8 bases unmatched. The CDR3 runs 17 residues. Germline lookup yields CDR1 MDHEN and CDR2 SYDVKM. The CDR3 here is CASSLPRSSGSYNEQFF. The CDR3 bases are TGTGCCAGCAGTTTACCCAGGTCTAGCGGGAGTTACAATGAGCAGTTCTTC. Filled out from reference TRBV28 and TRBJ2-1, the complete variable domain reads DVKVTQSSRYLVKRTGEKVFLECVQDMDHENMFWYRQDPGLGLRLIYFSYDVKMKEKGDIPEGYSVSREKKERFSLILESASTNQTSMYLCASSLPRSSGSYNEQFFGPGTRLTVL.

V and J are TRBV19 and TRBJ1-2; D is perhaps TRBD1 (6 bases). V lost 7 bases, J lost 2 bases, and 17 bases lay in between. Germline V CDR1 and CDR2: LNHDA, SQIVND (reference sequence). CDR3 length equals 15 residues. DNA of the CDR3: TGTGCCAGTACCAGGGCAGGACAGAGCAACTATGGCTACACCTTC. This translates into CASTRAGQSNYGYTF.

The table lists this clone with a few counts. The chain is built from TRBV27 and TRBJ2-7, with D hard to call. The germline V gene has CDR1 MNHEY and CDR2 SMNVEV (reference sequence). The CDR3 covers 14 residues. The germline V and J ends were trimmed by 2 bases and 0 bases, with 8 bases remaining between them. The CDR3 bases are TGTGCCAGCAGTTTAAACACCTTCTCCTACGAGCAGTACTTC. This sequence encodes CASSLNTFSYEQYF.

V and J are TRBV6-1 and TRBJ1-1; TRBD1 is a possible D gene (5 bases). There are 12 residues in the CDR3. Trimming took off 2 bases at V and 7 bases at J, with 8 bases between the two ends. CDR1 is MNHNS and CDR2 is SASEGT in the germline V gene. The CDR3 reads CASSELDSEAFF. CDR3 DNA: TGTGCCAGCAGTGAACTCGACAGTGAAGCTTTCTTT.

This chain uses TRBV5-1 with TRBJ2-1, with TRBD2 identical over 9 bases. Germline lookup yields CDR1 SGHRS and CDR2 YFSETQ. The V and J ends lost 3 bases and 9 bases, in that order; junction bases with no gene match: 10. The CDR3 covers 15 residues. The CDR3 nucleotides read TGCGCCAGCAGCTCCACAGCGGGAGGATTGGTTGAGCAGTTCTTC. This codes for CASSSTAGGLVEQFF.

This clone was found a few times. The rearrangement joins TRBV10-3 to TRBJ2-1; maybe TRBD1 (5 bases). The CDR3 contains 13 residues. With 3 bases removed from V and 4 bases from J, the gap between germline ends came to 7 bases. Germline CDR1 ENHRY, CDR2 SYGVKD. The CDR3 protein is CAISEGQYNEQFF. In DNA form, the CDR3 reads TGTGCCATCAGTGAAGGACAATACAATGAGCAGTTCTTC.

This chain uses TRBV19 with TRBJ1-2; 10 bases are a match to TRBD1. The CDR3 loop spans 15 amino acids. Germline values: CDR1 LNHDA, CDR2 SQIVND (reference sequence). With V trimmed by 5 bases and J by 4 bases, 7 bases remained unmatched. DNA of the CDR3: TGTGCCAGTAGTGGTGGCGGGACAGGGGCCTATGGCTACACCTTC. This encodes CASSGGGTGAYGYTF.

This clone was counted between two and nine times. The rearrangement uses TRBV4-1 and TRBJ2-2, with D tentatively TRBD2 (6 bases). Germline CDR1 and CDR2: MGHRA and YSYEKL. V gave up 5 bases and J gave up 3 bases, with 10 bases separating them. This CDR3 comprises 14 residues. CDR3 amino acids: CASSDRDYTGELFF. CDR3 nucleotide sequence: TGCGCCAGCAGCGACCGGGACTACACCGGGGAGCTGTTTTTT.

This clone is a singleton in its sample. The V gene is TRBV4-3, the J gene TRBJ1-5; D gene unclear. CDR1 is LGHNA, CDR2 YSLEER, per germline. CDR3 length equals 17 residues. V dropped 1 base and J dropped 2 bases, with 15 bases sitting between them. Here the CDR3 DNA reads TGCGCCAGCAGCCAAGTTCTCCGGGTACTCCGCAATCAGCCCCAGCATTTT. It yields the protein CASSQVLRVLRNQPQHF.

This chain links TRBV7-2 with TRBJ2-1, with 7 bases lining up with TRBD2. The CDR3 extends over 16 amino acids. Germline V gene data show CDR1 as SGHTA and CDR2 as FQGNSA. The V and J ends lost 5 bases and 5 bases, in that order; junction bases with no gene match: 12. The CDR3 region is CASSADSGRSNNEQFF. The CDR3 coding sequence is TGTGCCAGCAGCGCAGATAGCGGGCGTTCCAACAATGAGCAGTTCTTC.

This chain connects TRBV19 to TRBJ1-6, with 7 bases lining up with TRBD1. Trimming cost V 4 bases and J 9 bases; bases outside gene matches: 9. CDR1 is LNHDA, CDR2 SQIVND, per germline (reference sequence). The CDR3 has 15 amino acids. The DNA of the CDR3 is TGTGCCAGTAGTAGGGACAGCCTTTGGGGTTCACCCCTCCACTTT. It is translated as CASSRDSLWGSPLHF.

The rearrangement joins TRBV7-9 to TRBJ2-7, with 9 bases that match TRBD1. Germline V lookup: CDR1 SEHNR, CDR2 FQNEAQ (reference sequence). CDR3 length: 17 residues. The ends lost 1 base at V and 5 bases at J; junction bases unmatched: 12. CDR3 protein: CASSLVGPGQGIDEQYV. CDR3 bases: TGTGCCAGCAGCTTAGTGGGTCCGGGACAGGGAATTGACGAGCAGTACGTC.

The rearrangement links TRBV29-1 to TRBJ2-1; a weak D match, TRBD1 (6 bases). Trimming cost V 4 bases and J 12 bases, with 25 bases left between them. There are 15 residues in the CDR3. CDR1 and CDR2 from the germline V gene are SQVTM and ANQGSEA. CDR3 protein: CSVVFPTGDILSQFF. The CDR3 DNA reads TGCAGCGTTGTGTTTCCAACTGGGGACATTTTATCGCAGTTCTTC.

This clone appeared many times. The V call is TRBV7-9, the J call TRBJ2-1, with TRBD2 as a possible D gene (6 bases). There are 13 residues in the CDR3. Germline values: CDR1 SEHNR, CDR2 FQNEAQ (reference sequence). The V end lost 4 bases, the J end lost 7 bases, and 11 bases lay between the germline ends. CDR3 loop: CASSSRLVNEQFF. The CDR3 bases are TGTGCCAGCAGCTCCAGACTAGTAAATGAGCAGTTCTTC.

The chain combines TRBV11-3 with TRBJ1-2, with TRBD1 identical over 8 bases. This CDR3 contains 15 residues. Germline CDR1 reads SGHNT; CDR2 reads YENEEA. Unmatched junction bases numbered 11, after V lost 5 bases and J lost 6 bases. In DNA, the CDR3 is TGTGCCAGCAGCGCCATTAAAACAGGGGGAGATGGCTACACCTTC. Translating gives CASSAIKTGGDGYTF.

The rearrangement uses TRBV7-2 and TRBJ2-5; 9 bases line up with TRBD2. J was trimmed by 5 bases and V by 5 bases; bases with no gene match: 9. Germline-derived CDR1 and CDR2 are SGHTA and FQGNSA. This CDR3 has 15 residues. CDR3 loop: CASSTRFSGSETQYF. In DNA, the CDR3 is TGTGCCAGCAGCACCCGATTTAGCGGGAGTGAGACCCAGTACTTC.

This clone came up once. As DNA, the CDR3 is TGTGCCAGTAGTGGACAGGGAGCCCATAATGAAAAACTGTTTTTT. This translates into CASSGQGAHNEKLFF. The chain joins TRBV19 to TRBJ1-4; the match to TRBD1 covers 8 bases. Germline lookup yields CDR1 LNHDA and CDR2 SQIVND (reference sequence). V shed 5 bases and J 4 bases; nucleotides not matched to a gene: 6. The CDR3 length is 15 residues.

The gene calls are TRBV28 and TRBJ1-4; perhaps TRBD1 as D (5 bases). The germline gives CDR1 MDHEN, CDR2 SYDVKM. The CDR3 loop spans 14 amino acids. Trimming shortened V by 6 bases and J by 8 bases, and 16 bases separated the two germline ends. The CDR3 sequence: CASRADGGWEKLFF. The CDR3 region has the DNA TGTGCCAGCAGAGCCGACGGGGGATGGGAAAAACTGTTTTTT.

To note about this clone: A read error may produce the germline difference seen at one junction end. The chain couples TRBV7-7 to TRBJ2-2, with 12 bases identical to TRBD2. The CDR3 extends over 15 amino acids. Germline V gene lookup returns CDR1 SSHAT and CDR2 FNYEAQ (reference sequence). The CDR3 region has the DNA TGTGCTAGCAGGCCGACTAGCGGGAGTACCGGGGAGCTGTTTTTT. Translating gives CASRPTSGSTGELFF.